A single sample is the source of the 21 T cell receptor beta chains below, sequenced in a study of cytomegalovirus exposure and HLA in healthy donors. The PCR ran on 60 Vbeta and 13 Jbeta primers. The data were produced by immunoSEQ multiplex PCR, yet TCRdb's version contains in-frame clones alone and is incomplete. The sample holds 180,000 or so clones, 60% to 80% seen once. The sequencing sample was made of PBMCs. Every receptor here comes from a man aged 50 or older in good health and CMV-seropositive.

Details on this clone: The germline gene is not matched at one end of the junction; a read error may be the cause. The chain employs TRBV29-1 and TRBJ1-4; the D gene is possibly TRBD1 (6 bases). The CDR3 covers 13 residues. Germline V gene sequence: CDR1 SQVTM, CDR2 ANQGSEA. CDR3 nucleotide sequence: TGCAGCGTTATGGTCACAGGGCGGGGGTTAACCCTTTTT. It is translated as CSVMVTGRGLTLF.

The J gene is TRBJ2-7, the V gene TRBV15, with D possibly being TRBD2 (6 bases). The CDR3 totals 13 residues. The germline V gene encodes CDR1 LNHNV and CDR2 YYDKDF (reference sequence). The V and J ends lost 4 bases and 6 bases respectively, with 13 bases between them. As DNA, the CDR3 is TGTGCCACCAGCACCGTCGCGGGGTTCGAGCAGTACTTC. Its protein product is CATSTVAGFEQYF.

The chain uses TRBV2 and TRBJ1-1; D gene ambiguous. V lost 4 bases, J lost 0 bases, and 9 bases lay in between. Per germline, CDR1 SNHLY and CDR2 FYNNEI. The CDR3 consists of 14 residues. This chain's CDR3 is CASSVGGLNTEAFF. The CDR3 DNA is TGTGCCAGCAGTGTAGGCGGGCTGAACACTGAAGCTTTCTTT.

This rearrangement joins TRBV18 to TRBJ2-1, with TRBD2 matching over 10 bases. The V and J ends lost 4 bases and 9 bases, in that order; junction bases with no gene match: 6. The CDR3 extends over 14 amino acids. Germline CDR1 reads KGHSH; CDR2 reads LQKENI. Here the CDR3 DNA reads TGTGCCAGCTCACGAGCGGGGGGGCCGGTTGAGCAGTTCTTC. Protein: CASSRAGGPVEQFF.

The V call is TRBV6-1, the J call TRBJ2-2, with a weak D call TRBD2 (5 bases). The CDR3 has 13 amino acids. CDR1 is MNHNS and CDR2 is SASEGT in the germline V gene. The ends were cut back, 10 bases at V and 4 bases at J, with 13 bases in the middle. CDR3: CATGMGITGELFF. The CDR3 DNA reads TGTGCCACGGGAATGGGTATCACCGGGGAGCTGTTTTTT.

The chain links TRBV25-1 to TRBJ1-2; D might be TRBD1 (5 bases). The CDR3 runs 13 residues. V lost 7 bases, J lost 6 bases, and 15 bases lay in between. Per germline, CDR1 MGHDK and CDR2 SYGVNS. Here the CDR3 DNA reads TGTGCCAGCATCGGAGGGAGGGGAAATGGCTACACCTTC. It codes for CASIGGRGNGYTF.

This clone was counted a single time. The chain has TRBV18 and TRBJ2-3; TRBD2 is a possible D gene (6 bases). Germline V gene sequence: CDR1 KGHSH, CDR2 LQKENI. This CDR3 has 16 residues. Trimming cost V 2 bases and J 1 base, with 13 bases left between them. This CDR3 is CASSPSGPSGTDTQYF. The CDR3 DNA follows: TGTGCCAGCTCACCAAGCGGGCCCAGTGGCACAGATACGCAGTATTTT.

The gene calls are TRBV11-2 and TRBJ2-7; 11 positions agree with TRBD2. The germline V gene has CDR1 SGHAT and CDR2 FQNNGV. There are 15 residues in the CDR3. The V gene end was trimmed by 6 bases and the J gene end by 1 base; junction bases not matched to a gene: 5. The chain's CDR3 is CASSFRLAGSYEQYF. The CDR3 DNA reads TGTGCCAGCAGTTTTCGACTAGCGGGGTCCTACGAGCAGTACTTC.

This chain joins TRBV6-6 and TRBJ2-7; 9 positions match TRBD1. The CDR3 loop spans 14 amino acids. V dropped 6 bases and J dropped 5; count of bases not matched to a gene: 8. Per germline, CDR1 MNHNY and CDR2 SVGAGI (reference sequence). This CDR3 is CASRTGGANHEQYF. For the CDR3, the DNA is TGTGCCAGCAGAACAGGGGGCGCTAACCACGAGCAGTACTTC.

In its sample, this clone was seen once. The gene calls are TRBV29-1 and TRBJ2-7; TRBD1 might be the D (5 bases). CDR3 length equals 13 residues. Per germline, CDR1 SQVTM and CDR2 ANQGSEA. Trimming left V 2 bases short and J 7 bases short, with 15 bases between. The DNA of the CDR3 is TGCAGCGTTGAACAGGGAATTCTCCGGGAGCAGTACTTC. This translates into CSVEQGILREQYF.

This clone was found once. CDR3 amino acids: CASSLEGRSYNEQFF. Written as DNA, the CDR3 is TGTGCCAGCAGTTTGGAGGGCCGTTCCTACAATGAGCAGTTCTTC. V gene TRBV27 combines with J gene TRBJ2-1; a weak D match, TRBD2 (6 bases). Trimming took off 3 bases at V and 1 base at J, with 10 bases between the two ends. The CDR3 is 15 amino acids. Germline lookup yields CDR1 MNHEY and CDR2 SMNVEV (reference sequence).

The rearrangement uses TRBV7-3 and TRBJ2-1, with 7 bases identical to TRBD1. CDR3 length: 12 residues. Germline-derived CDR1 and CDR2 are SGHTA and FQGTGA. J was trimmed by 6 bases and V by 5 bases; bases with no gene match: 1. For the CDR3, the DNA is TGTGCCAGCAGCCGGGACAGCAATGAGCAGTTCTTC. Translating gives CASSRDSNEQFF.

The rearrangement links TRBV10-3 to TRBJ1-2; D call uncertain. This CDR3 is built from 14 residues. CDR1 is ENHRY, CDR2 SYGVKD, per germline. Trimming pared 0 bases from V and 2 bases from J, leaving 7 bases between. The CDR3 sequence: CAISESLANYGYTF. Here the CDR3 DNA reads TGTGCCATCAGTGAGTCATTAGCAAACTATGGCTACACCTTC.

The chain carries TRBV4-2 and TRBJ2-3; 14 bases match TRBD2. This CDR3 region has 20 residues. CDR1 is LGHNA and CDR2 is YNFKEQ in the germline V gene. Unmatched junction bases numbered 9, after V lost 0 bases and J lost 1 base. The CDR3 DNA reads TGTGCCAGCAGCCAAGAAAAACTAGGGACTAGCGGGAGCCGCACAGATACGCAGTATTTT. Amino acid sequence: CASSQEKLGTSGSRTDTQYF.

The chain couples TRBV5-1 to TRBJ2-5; TRBD1 agrees at 9 bases. J gave up 1 base and V 3 bases, and 4 bases lay outside the gene matches. Germline-derived CDR1 and CDR2 are SGHRS and YFSETQ. The CDR3 is made up of 15 amino acids. The CDR3 region is CASSSGTGLQETQYF. The CDR3 DNA sequence: TGCGCCAGCAGCTCCGGGACAGGGCTCCAAGAGACCCAGTACTTC.

This chain connects TRBV7-6 to TRBJ2-3; 9 bases agree with TRBD1. The CDR3 runs 16 residues. Germline lookup yields CDR1 SGHVS and CDR2 FNYEAQ. Losses at the gene ends were 8 bases for V and 2 bases for J; bases not matched to a gene: 11. This chain's CDR3 is CASAAVTGGFTDTQYF. DNA for the CDR3: TGTGCCAGCGCCGCTGTCACAGGGGGCTTCACAGATACGCAGTATTTT.

This chain links TRBV27 with TRBJ1-2; 10 nucleotides line up with TRBD1. This CDR3 contains 14 residues. CDR1 and CDR2 from the germline V gene are MNHEY and SMNVEV (reference sequence). The junction had 1 base not matched to a gene; V was cut back by 3 bases and J by 3 bases. CDR3 loop: CASSFGQGDYGYTF. CDR3 DNA: TGTGCCAGCAGTTTCGGACAGGGGGACTATGGCTACACCTTC.

This chain links TRBV5-1 with TRBJ1-5, with D uncertain. From germline, CDR1 is SGHRS and CDR2 YFSETQ. Trimming stripped 0 bases from V and 6 bases from J, with 13 bases between. The CDR3 consists of 15 residues. This CDR3 is CASSLAGRAGQPQHF. CDR3 DNA: TGCGCCAGCAGCTTGGCGGGGAGGGCCGGTCAGCCCCAGCATTTT. Using reference TRBV5-1 and TRBJ1-5 for the parts outside the CDR3, the full variable domain is KAGVTQTPRYLIKTRGQQVTLSCSPISGHRSVSWYQQTPGQGLQFLFEYFSETQRNKGNFPGRFSGRQFSNSRSEMNVSTLELGDSALYLCASSLAGRAGQPQHFGDGTRLSIL.

This clone was observed a handful of times. The chain links TRBV5-1 to TRBJ1-2; D is unresolved. CDR1 is SGHRS and CDR2 is YFSETQ in the germline V gene. This CDR3 comprises 17 residues. Trimming removed 4 bases at V and 0 bases at J, with 19 bases between. This chain's CDR3 is CASSAPDDGGPNYGYTF. Here the CDR3 DNA reads TGCGCCAGCAGCGCGCCCGACGACGGAGGTCCTAACTATGGCTACACCTTC.

This clone was seen a handful of times. The chain couples TRBV5-1 to TRBJ2-1; TRBD1 agrees at 7 bases. The V gene's germline CDR1 is SGHRS and CDR2 YFSETQ. The CDR3 runs 15 residues. J lost 5 bases, V lost 0 bases, and 5 bases had no gene match. As DNA, the CDR3 is TGCGCCAGCAGCTTGGCGGGCAGGGGGAACAATGAGCAGTTCTTC. Amino acids: CASSLAGRGNNEQFF.

This clone was recorded once. The chain has TRBV28 and TRBJ1-4; tentative D call: TRBD1 (6 bases). The CDR3 totals 17 residues. The ends were cut back, 3 bases at V and 4 bases at J, with 18 bases in the middle. The germline gives CDR1 MDHEN, CDR2 SYDVKM. The CDR3 sequence: CASSLYPQGRVNEKLFF. As DNA, the CDR3 is TGTGCCAGCAGTTTGTACCCTCAGGGGAGGGTTAATGAAAAACTGTTTTTT. Together with reference TRBV28 and TRBJ1-4, the CDR3 gives the full variable domain: DVKVTQSSRYLVKRTGEKVFLECVQDMDHENMFWYRQDPGLGLRLIYFSYDVKMKEKGDIPEGYSVSREKKERFSLILESASTNQTSMYLCASSLYPQGRVNEKLFFGSGTQLSVL.